This T cell receptor beta chain was identified in a study of T cell responses to AZD1222 COVID-19 vaccine. Study results and caveats: The study found vaccine-associated CD4 TCRs spanning spike, dominant at 160-218 and 743-854. Two AZD1222 doses significantly raised spike-specific TCR breadth and depth over controls. Repertoire samples came only from after the peak T cell response.

Data came from immunoSEQ multiplex PCR; TCRdb stores just in-frame clones and leaves some out. This sample yields tens of thousands of clones, of which roughly 90% are seen a single time; 12% belongs to the top ten. As for this clone: The antigen remains unidentified.

Trimming took off 5 bases at V and 4 bases at J, with 18 bases between the two ends. Germline CDR1 MNHEY, CDR2 SMNVEV (reference sequence). The CDR3 has 16 amino acids. The receptor's source is an adult who received the AZD1222 COVID-19 vaccine. The source was peripheral blood, collected 28 days after the second AZD1222 dose. The genes are TRBV27 and TRBJ2-1, with D unresolved. DNA of the CDR3: TGTGCCAGCAGTCTTCGGACCTCTTTAACTTACAATGAGCAGTTCTTC. Translating it yields CASSLRTSLTYNEQFF.